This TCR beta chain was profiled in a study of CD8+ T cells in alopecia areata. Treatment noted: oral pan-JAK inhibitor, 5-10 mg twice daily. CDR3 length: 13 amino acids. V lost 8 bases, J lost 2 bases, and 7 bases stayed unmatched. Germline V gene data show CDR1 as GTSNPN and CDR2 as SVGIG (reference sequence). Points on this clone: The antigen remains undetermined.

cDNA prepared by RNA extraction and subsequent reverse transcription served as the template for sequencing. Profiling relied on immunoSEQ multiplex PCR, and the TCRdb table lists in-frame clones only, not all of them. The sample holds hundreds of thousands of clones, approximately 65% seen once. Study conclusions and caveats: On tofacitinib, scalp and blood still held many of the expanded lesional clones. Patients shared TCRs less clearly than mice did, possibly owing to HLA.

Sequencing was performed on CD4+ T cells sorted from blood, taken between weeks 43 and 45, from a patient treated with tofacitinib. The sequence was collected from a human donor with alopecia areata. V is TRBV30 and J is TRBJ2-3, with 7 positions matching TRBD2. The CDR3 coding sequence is TGTGCCGGAGCGGGGACCTCCACAGATACGCAGTATTTT. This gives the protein CAGAGTSTDTQYF. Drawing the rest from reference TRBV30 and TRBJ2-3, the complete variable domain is SQTIHQWPATLVQPVGSPLSLECTVEGTSNPNLYWYRQAAGRGLQLLFYSVGIGQISSEVPQNLSASRPQDRQFILSSKKLLLSDSGFYLCAGAGTSTDTQYFGPGTRLTVL.